Below, 14 T cell receptor beta chains from the same sample are listed, as sequenced in a study of post-analysis software for immune sequencing data. Study-wide findings and caveats: A handful of TRBV segments were significantly more frequent in patients than in controls. TRBV5-6, TRBV5-1 and TRBV20-1 were among these segments.

TCR beta libraries were prepared from cDNA with unique molecular identifiers. TCRdb re-called the PCR reads with MiXCR, one entry per CDR3 protein. Among about half a million distinct CDR3 sequences, 34% were seen once, and the ten largest hold about 6%. These TCRs are of unknown antigen specificity. Sequences were obtained from blood. These receptors were taken from a girl aged 2-17 years with multiple sclerosis.

The V call is TRBV4-2, the J call TRBJ2-7; TRBD2 might be the D (5 bases). Germline loops: CDR1 LGHNA, CDR2 YNFKEQ. This CDR3 comprises 13 residues. V was shortened by 0 bases and J by 3 bases, with 6 bases between the two germline ends. CDR3 amino acids: CASSQERVYEQYF. CDR3 coding DNA: TGTGCCAGCAGCCAAGAGAGGGTCTACGAGCAGTACTTC.

This clonotype is a singleton in its sample. This rearrangement joins TRBV3-1 to TRBJ1-5; D gene unclear. CDR1 LGHDT and CDR2 YNNKEL come from the germline V gene (reference sequence). V was clipped by 0 bases and J by 7 bases, with 10 bases between them. The CDR3 has 14 residues. The DNA of the CDR3 is TGTGCCAGCAGCCAAGATCTTTTAGGACAGCCCCAGCATTTT. Its translation: CASSQDLLGQPQHF.

V gene TRBV7-8 combines with J gene TRBJ2-7; 8 bases match TRBD1. The ends lost 3 bases at V and 6 bases at J; junction bases unmatched: 7. Germline assignment: CDR1 SGHVS and CDR2 FQNEAQ. The CDR3 runs 14 residues. CDR3 in amino acids: CASSFSGQGSEQYF. For the CDR3, the DNA is TGTGCCAGCAGCTTCTCTGGACAGGGCTCCGAGCAGTACTTC.

The V gene is TRBV18, the J gene TRBJ2-7; 11 bases match TRBD1. CDR3 length: 13 residues. J was trimmed by 6 bases and V by 5 bases; bases with no gene match: 3. Looked up from germline, CDR1 is KGHSH and CDR2 is LQKENI. DNA for the CDR3: TGTGCCAGCTCAAGGGACAGGGGGAGCGAGCAGTACTTC. It encodes CASSRDRGSEQYF.

The chain is built from TRBV5-1 and TRBJ2-7; TRBD2 aligns across 13 bases. The ends lost 5 bases at V and 1 base at J; junction bases unmatched: 9. This CDR3 spans 17 amino acids. Germline loops: CDR1 SGHRS, CDR2 YFSETQ. The CDR3 loop reads CASRRLAGGQGSYEQYF. The CDR3 DNA sequence: TGCGCCAGCAGAAGACTAGCGGGGGGACAAGGTTCCTACGAGCAGTACTTC.

This clonotype appeared a few times. V gene TRBV10-3 combines with J gene TRBJ2-2; D not certain. CDR3 length: 13 amino acids. V was pared by 2 bases and J by 4 bases, with 5 bases between. Germline V gene data show CDR1 as ENHRY and CDR2 as SYGVKD. Written as DNA, the CDR3 is TGTGCCATCAGTGAGGACGGCACCGGGGAGCTGTTTTTT. Its protein product is CAISEDGTGELFF.

This sequence joins TRBV7-2 and TRBJ1-1; 7 bases agree with TRBD1. The CDR3 extends over 14 amino acids. The V and J ends lost 1 base and 4 bases, in that order; junction bases with no gene match: 3. The V gene's germline CDR1 is SGHTA and CDR2 FQGNSA. The CDR3 reads CASSLGAGGTEAFF. The CDR3 bases are TGTGCCAGCAGCTTAGGGGCAGGGGGCACTGAAGCTTTCTTT.

In its sample, this clonotype was seen a few times. The chain couples TRBV7-9 to TRBJ2-1, with 8 bases lining up with TRBD1. J lost 7 bases, V lost 5 bases, and 7 bases had no gene match. The CDR3 length is 14 residues. Germline CDR1 SEHNR, CDR2 FQNEAQ (reference sequence). In DNA, the CDR3 is TGTGCCAGCAGCCACCGGACAGGGACGAATGAGCAGTTCTTC. Translation: CASSHRTGTNEQFF. The whole variable domain, remainder taken from reference TRBV7-9 and TRBJ2-1, is DTGVSQNPRHKITKRGQNVTFRCDPISEHNRLYWYRQTLGQGPEFLTYFQNEAQLEKSRLLSDRFSAERPKGSFSTLEIQRTEQGDSAMYLCASSHRTGTNEQFFGPGTRLTVL.

This clonotype was seen more than once but under ten times. The V gene is TRBV20-1, the J gene TRBJ2-7; 10 nucleotides align to TRBD1. CDR3 length equals 16 residues. Losses at the gene ends were 0 bases for V and 1 base for J; bases not matched to a gene: 6. Germline V lookup: CDR1 DFQATT, CDR2 SNEGSKA (reference sequence). The CDR3 region is CSARDRRQGASYEQYF. CDR3 nucleotides: TGCAGTGCTAGAGATCGTAGACAGGGGGCTTCCTACGAGCAGTACTTC.

The chain couples TRBV5-1 to TRBJ2-5; 8 bases are shared with TRBD1. Trimming at V came to 3 bases and at J to 2 bases, leaving 3 bases not matched to a gene. CDR3 size: 14 residues. CDR1 SGHRS and CDR2 YFSETQ come from the germline V gene. For the CDR3, the DNA is TGCGCCAGCAGCTCGCGACAGGGGCAAGAGACCCAGTACTTC. It yields the protein CASSSRQGQETQYF.

The chain combines TRBV5-5 with TRBJ1-6; possibly TRBD1 for D (5 bases). Germline V gives CDR1 SGHKS, CDR2 YYEKEE (reference sequence). The CDR3 loop spans 16 amino acids. V lost 3 bases to trimming and J lost 7 bases, with 17 bases between them. As DNA, the CDR3 is TGTGCCAGCAGCTCGCGTTACGGGGCGGAAAATTCACCCCTCCACTTT. Its protein is CASSSRYGAENSPLHF.

The CDR3 reads CASRQTSNYGYTF. DNA of the CDR3: TGTGCCAGCCGACAGACTTCTAACTATGGCTACACCTTC. The chain combines TRBV4-2 with TRBJ1-2; weak D call: TRBD1 (5 bases). The CDR3 spans 13 residues. Germline loops: CDR1 LGHNA, CDR2 YNFKEQ. Trimming left V 8 bases short and J 0 bases short, with 10 bases between.

The V gene is TRBV7-2, the J gene TRBJ1-5; 7 bases are shared with TRBD1. The CDR3 length is 15 residues. Germline loops: CDR1 SGHTA, CDR2 FQGNSA. V was pared by 4 bases and J by 3 bases, with 6 bases of the junction left unmatched. CDR3 sequence: CASSSTGQNNQPQHF. The CDR3 nucleotides read TGTGCCAGCAGCTCAACGGGACAGAACAATCAGCCCCAGCATTTT.

The chain joins TRBV6-6 to TRBJ1-6, with TRBD1 as a possible D gene (6 bases). The CDR3 sequence is 13 residues long. The V and J ends lost 5 bases and 10 bases respectively, with 12 bases between them. In germline, CDR1 is MNHNY, CDR2 SVGAGI (reference sequence). This chain's CDR3 is CASSTGLNSPLHF. CDR3 nucleotide sequence: TGTGCCAGCAGTACAGGGTTGAACTCACCCCTCCACTTT.